A selection of T cell receptor beta chains follows, all from one sample in a study of blood T cell repertoires in COVID-19. Only in-frame clones appear in the TCRdb table, and some are missing; sequencing was by immunoSEQ multiplex PCR. The sample holds around 70,000 clones, more than 75% seen once. The sample comprised peripheral blood. These receptor sequences come from an elderly woman with active or convalescent COVID-19. Each CDR3 is given with its conserved first and last residue. Fields, in order: CDR3 protein, CDR3 DNA, V gene, J gene, D gene, clone size. The D gene is left open where the match is weak. Clone size appears in some rows only: once, few, many, or a class for an expanded clone.

cdr3_aa: CASSNIAANSPLHF; cdr3_nt: TGTGCCAGTAGCAACATTGCCGCAAATTCACCCCTCCACTTT; v_call: TRBV19; j_call: TRBJ1-6; d_call: .; clone_size: .
cdr3_aa: CASNSPGGFSTEAFF; cdr3_nt: TGTGCCAGCAACTCTCCGGGGGGTTTTAGCACTGAAGCTTTCTTT; v_call: TRBV2; j_call: TRBJ1-1; d_call: .; clone_size: .
cdr3_aa: CATSDKTGRGQPQHF; cdr3_nt: TGTGCCACCAGTGATAAGACAGGGCGGGGTCAGCCCCAGCATTTT; v_call: TRBV24-1; j_call: TRBJ1-5; d_call: TRBD1; clone_size: .
cdr3_aa: CASRTDSAGEKLFF; cdr3_nt: TGTGCCAGCAGAACAGATTCGGCTGGAGAAAAACTGTTTTTT; v_call: TRBV7-2; j_call: TRBJ1-4; d_call: .; clone_size: .
cdr3_aa: CASRFEPRVYGYTF; cdr3_nt: TGTGCCAGCCGGTTCGAACCGCGGGTTTATGGCTACACCTTC; v_call: TRBV2; j_call: TRBJ1-2; d_call: .; clone_size: .
cdr3_aa: CASSLGDTDTQYF; cdr3_nt: TGTGCCAGCAGCTTAGGAGACACAGATACGCAGTATTTT; v_call: TRBV11-2; j_call: TRBJ2-3; d_call: .; clone_size: .
cdr3_aa: CASSRHREGYGYTF; cdr3_nt: TGTGCCAGCAGCCGGCACAGGGAAGGCTATGGCTACACCTTC; v_call: TRBV3-1/TRBV3-2; j_call: TRBJ1-2; d_call: .; clone_size: .
cdr3_aa: CASSSGRTGDTPLHF; cdr3_nt: TGTGCCAGCAGTTCCGGAAGGACAGGTGATACACCCCTCCACTTT; v_call: TRBV6-2/TRBV6-3; j_call: TRBJ1-6; d_call: TRBD1; clone_size: .
cdr3_aa: CASSRGTNNEQFF; cdr3_nt: TGTGCCAGCAGCCGAGGCACTAACAATGAGCAGTTCTTC; v_call: TRBV7-9; j_call: TRBJ2-1; d_call: .; clone_size: .
cdr3_aa: CASHVPPMGDYGYTF; cdr3_nt: TGTGCCAGCCATGTCCCCCCGATGGGAGACTATGGCTACACCTTC; v_call: TRBV28; j_call: TRBJ1-2; d_call: .; clone_size: .
cdr3_aa: CASSKESGKGQPQHF; cdr3_nt: TGTGCCAGCAGCAAAGAGTCAGGGAAGGGTCAGCCCCAGCATTTT; v_call: TRBV21-1; j_call: TRBJ1-5; d_call: .; clone_size: .
cdr3_aa: CASSVVSTGNTIYF; cdr3_nt: TGTGCCAGCAGCGTAGTGAGTACTGGAAACACCATATATTTT; v_call: TRBV9; j_call: TRBJ1-3; d_call: .; clone_size: .
cdr3_aa: CAWSVDRGNSPLHF; cdr3_nt: TGTGCCTGGAGTGTCGATCGAGGGAATTCACCCCTCCACTTT; v_call: TRBV30; j_call: TRBJ1-6; d_call: .; clone_size: .
cdr3_aa: CASSLRQGIYEQYF; cdr3_nt: TGTGCCAGCAGCCTAAGACAGGGGATCTACGAGCAGTACTTC; v_call: TRBV5-6; j_call: TRBJ2-7; d_call: TRBD1; clone_size: .
cdr3_aa: CASSIRQGSEKLFF; cdr3_nt: TGTGCTAGCAGCATACGACAGGGCAGCGAAAAACTGTTTTTT; v_call: TRBV7-7; j_call: TRBJ1-4; d_call: TRBD1; clone_size: .
cdr3_aa: CASSQESSGGADTQYF; cdr3_nt: TGCGCCAGCAGCCAAGAATCTAGCGGGGGGGCCGATACGCAGTATTTT; v_call: TRBV4-1; j_call: TRBJ2-3; d_call: TRBD2; clone_size: .
cdr3_aa: CASSIIAGATDTQYF; cdr3_nt: TGTGCCAGTAGTATTATAGCGGGGGCCACAGATACGCAGTATTTT; v_call: TRBV19; j_call: TRBJ2-3; d_call: TRBD2; clone_size: .
cdr3_aa: CAWRVPGGGAVYEQYF; cdr3_nt: TGTGCCTGGAGAGTCCCAGGAGGGGGGGCCGTCTACGAGCAGTACTTC; v_call: TRBV30; j_call: TRBJ2-7; d_call: .; clone_size: .
cdr3_aa: CASSLGSSGGPAYEQYF; cdr3_nt: TGCGCCAGCAGCTTGGGATCTAGCGGGGGGCCAGCCTACGAGCAGTACTTC; v_call: TRBV5-1; j_call: TRBJ2-7; d_call: TRBD2; clone_size: once
cdr3_aa: CASSYRPTRFRTDTQYF; cdr3_nt: TGTGCCAGCAGTTACCGACCGACTAGATTTCGCACAGATACGCAGTATTTT; v_call: TRBV6-2/TRBV6-3; j_call: TRBJ2-3; d_call: .; clone_size: .
cdr3_aa: CASSARDWGSYEQYF; cdr3_nt: TGTGCCAGTAGTGCACGGGACTGGGGCTCCTACGAGCAGTACTTC; v_call: TRBV19; j_call: TRBJ2-7; d_call: .; clone_size: .
cdr3_aa: CASSSTGLGNTIYF; cdr3_nt: TGTGCCAGCAGTTCTACAGGGCTAGGAAACACCATATATTTT; v_call: TRBV6-5; j_call: TRBJ1-3; d_call: .; clone_size: once
cdr3_aa: CASRDSSYEQYF; cdr3_nt: TGTGCCAGCCGGGACAGCTCCTACGAGCAGTACTTC; v_call: TRBV18; j_call: TRBJ2-7; d_call: TRBD1; clone_size: .
cdr3_aa: CASSKGSTAYEQYF; cdr3_nt: TGTGCCAGCAGTAAGGGGTCGACAGCCTACGAGCAGTACTTC; v_call: TRBV2; j_call: TRBJ2-7; d_call: .; clone_size: .
cdr3_aa: CASSARTGNTEAFF; cdr3_nt: TGTGCCAGCAGCGCGAGGACAGGGAATACTGAAGCTTTCTTT; v_call: TRBV3-1/TRBV3-2; j_call: TRBJ1-1; d_call: TRBD1; clone_size: once
cdr3_aa: CASSLLQGYNEQFF; cdr3_nt: TGTGCCAGCAGTTTATTACAGGGTTACAATGAGCAGTTCTTC; v_call: TRBV28; j_call: TRBJ2-1; d_call: .; clone_size: .
cdr3_aa: CASSQDSGLVYEQYF; cdr3_nt: TGCGCCAGCAGCCAAGATTCAGGGTTGGTGTACGAGCAGTACTTC; v_call: TRBV4-3; j_call: TRBJ2-7; d_call: .; clone_size: .
cdr3_aa: CSVDRTGQGYTF; cdr3_nt: TGCAGCGTTGACCGGACAGGGCAGGGCTACACCTTC; v_call: TRBV29-1; j_call: TRBJ1-2; d_call: TRBD1; clone_size: once
cdr3_aa: CASRPFRGSYNEQFF; cdr3_nt: TGTGCCAGCCGTCCGTTTCGGGGAAGTTACAATGAGCAGTTCTTC; v_call: TRBV5-5; j_call: TRBJ2-1; d_call: .; clone_size: .
cdr3_aa: CASNLENGQNNQPQHF; cdr3_nt: TGTGCCAGCAACTTAGAAAACGGACAGAACAATCAGCCCCAGCATTTT; v_call: TRBV2; j_call: TRBJ1-5; d_call: .; clone_size: .
cdr3_aa: CASGQGPNQPQHF; cdr3_nt: TGCGCCAGCGGACAGGGCCCCAATCAGCCCCAGCATTTT; v_call: TRBV5-1; j_call: TRBJ1-5; d_call: TRBD1; clone_size: .
cdr3_aa: CASRLTGGPGELFF; cdr3_nt: TGTGCCAGCAGGTTGACAGGGGGGCCCGGGGAGCTGTTTTTT; v_call: TRBV5-6; j_call: TRBJ2-2; d_call: TRBD1; clone_size: .
cdr3_aa: CASSIWRGGRNEQFF; cdr3_nt: TGTGCCAGCAGCATCTGGCGGGGGGGCCGGAATGAGCAGTTCTTC; v_call: TRBV7-8; j_call: TRBJ2-1; d_call: TRBD2; clone_size: once
cdr3_aa: CASSQDDGPGVYNEQFF; cdr3_nt: TGCGCCAGCAGCCAAGATGACGGCCCGGGGGTCTACAATGAGCAGTTCTTC; v_call: TRBV4-1; j_call: TRBJ2-1; d_call: .; clone_size: .
cdr3_aa: CASSFFIRRGPTDTQYF; cdr3_nt: TGTGCCAGCAGTTTCTTTATACGGCGGGGGCCCACAGATACGCAGTATTTT; v_call: TRBV28; j_call: TRBJ2-3; d_call: .; clone_size: once
cdr3_aa: CASLREGWGYTF; cdr3_nt: TGTGCCAGCCTAAGGGAGGGCTGGGGCTACACCTTC; v_call: TRBV2; j_call: TRBJ1-2; d_call: .; clone_size: .
cdr3_aa: CASSNGGFEEKLFF; cdr3_nt: TGCGCCAGCAGCAATGGGGGGTTCGAGGAAAAACTGTTTTTT; v_call: TRBV5-1; j_call: TRBJ1-4; d_call: .; clone_size: .
cdr3_aa: CASSSGFPAGTQYF; cdr3_nt: TGTGCCAGCAGCTCGGGTTTTCCAGCGGGGACCCAGTACTTC; v_call: TRBV7-8; j_call: TRBJ2-5; d_call: .; clone_size: .
cdr3_aa: CASSQRGLADTGELFF; cdr3_nt: TGTGCCAGCAGCCAACGTGGACTAGCAGATACCGGGGAGCTGTTTTTT; v_call: TRBV3-1/TRBV3-2; j_call: TRBJ2-2; d_call: TRBD2; clone_size: .
cdr3_aa: CASGRIAASQETQYF; cdr3_nt: TGTGCCAGCGGACGCATAGCGGCTAGCCAAGAGACCCAGTACTTC; v_call: TRBV3-1/TRBV3-2; j_call: TRBJ2-5; d_call: .; clone_size: .
cdr3_aa: CASSLVRGGGNTQYF; cdr3_nt: TGTGCCAGCAGCTTAGTCCGGGGGGGAGGGAATACGCAGTATTTT; v_call: TRBV7-2; j_call: TRBJ2-3; d_call: TRBD2; clone_size: .
cdr3_aa: CASSLRTSGGPGAETQYF; cdr3_nt: TGTGCCAGCAGCCTGAGGACTAGCGGGGGCCCCGGAGCGGAGACCCAGTACTTC; v_call: TRBV7-2; j_call: TRBJ2-5; d_call: TRBD2; clone_size: once
cdr3_aa: CSVDLLGASNTEAFF; cdr3_nt: TGCAGCGTTGATTTGCTGGGGGCTTCAAACACTGAAGCTTTCTTT; v_call: TRBV29-1; j_call: TRBJ1-1; d_call: .; clone_size: .
cdr3_aa: CASSPRQAIKETQYF; cdr3_nt: TGTGCCAGCTCACCACGACAGGCTATAAAAGAGACCCAGTACTTC; v_call: TRBV18; j_call: TRBJ2-5; d_call: .; clone_size: .
cdr3_aa: CASSIRTGGDTEAFF; cdr3_nt: TGTGCCAGTAGTATCCGGACAGGGGGAGACACTGAAGCTTTCTTT; v_call: TRBV19; j_call: TRBJ1-1; d_call: TRBD1; clone_size: once
cdr3_aa: CASGKAREVYNEQFF; cdr3_nt: TGTGCCAGCGGTAAAGCAAGGGAGGTCTACAATGAGCAGTTCTTC; v_call: TRBV25-1; j_call: TRBJ2-1; d_call: .; clone_size: .
cdr3_aa: CASSIQPPSGSIFYSNQPQHF; cdr3_nt: TGTGCCAGTAGTATTCAACCCCCGTCAGGTTCCATTTTCTATAGCAATCAGCCCCAGCATTTT; v_call: TRBV19; j_call: TRBJ1-5; d_call: .; clone_size: .
cdr3_aa: CSVSTATRDGYTF; cdr3_nt: TGCAGCGTTTCGACTGCCACCCGCGATGGCTACACCTTC; v_call: TRBV29-1; j_call: TRBJ1-2; d_call: .; clone_size: .
cdr3_aa: CASSDGGIAEAFF; cdr3_nt: TGTGCCAGCAGTGACGGAGGGATCGCTGAAGCTTTCTTT; v_call: TRBV2; j_call: TRBJ1-1; d_call: .; clone_size: medium-sized
cdr3_aa: CASSPPLWTGSYGYTF; cdr3_nt: TGCGCCAGCAGCCCCCCCTTATGGACGGGGAGCTATGGCTACACCTTC; v_call: TRBV4-1; j_call: TRBJ1-2; d_call: .; clone_size: .
cdr3_aa: CASSQLTGGGYTF; cdr3_nt: TGCGCCAGCAGCCAACTGACAGGGGGCGGCTACACCTTC; v_call: TRBV4-1; j_call: TRBJ1-2; d_call: TRBD1; clone_size: .
cdr3_aa: CASIRSGQMNTEAFF; cdr3_nt: TGTGCCAGTATCAGATCGGGACAAATGAACACTGAAGCTTTCTTT; v_call: TRBV19; j_call: TRBJ1-1; d_call: .; clone_size: .
cdr3_aa: CASSVAGSGADTQYF; cdr3_nt: TGTGCCAGCAGCGTAGCTGGTTCGGGGGCAGATACGCAGTATTTT; v_call: TRBV9; j_call: TRBJ2-3; d_call: .; clone_size: .
cdr3_aa: CASSPSALNYGYTF; cdr3_nt: TGTGCCAGCAGCCCCAGCGCTCTGAACTATGGCTACACCTTC; v_call: TRBV7-8; j_call: TRBJ1-2; d_call: .; clone_size: .
cdr3_aa: CASRRLAGGLARETQYF; cdr3_nt: TGTGCCAGCAGACGACTAGCGGGGGGCCTTGCACGTGAGACGCAGTATTTT; v_call: TRBV6-6; j_call: TRBJ2-3; d_call: TRBD2; clone_size: .